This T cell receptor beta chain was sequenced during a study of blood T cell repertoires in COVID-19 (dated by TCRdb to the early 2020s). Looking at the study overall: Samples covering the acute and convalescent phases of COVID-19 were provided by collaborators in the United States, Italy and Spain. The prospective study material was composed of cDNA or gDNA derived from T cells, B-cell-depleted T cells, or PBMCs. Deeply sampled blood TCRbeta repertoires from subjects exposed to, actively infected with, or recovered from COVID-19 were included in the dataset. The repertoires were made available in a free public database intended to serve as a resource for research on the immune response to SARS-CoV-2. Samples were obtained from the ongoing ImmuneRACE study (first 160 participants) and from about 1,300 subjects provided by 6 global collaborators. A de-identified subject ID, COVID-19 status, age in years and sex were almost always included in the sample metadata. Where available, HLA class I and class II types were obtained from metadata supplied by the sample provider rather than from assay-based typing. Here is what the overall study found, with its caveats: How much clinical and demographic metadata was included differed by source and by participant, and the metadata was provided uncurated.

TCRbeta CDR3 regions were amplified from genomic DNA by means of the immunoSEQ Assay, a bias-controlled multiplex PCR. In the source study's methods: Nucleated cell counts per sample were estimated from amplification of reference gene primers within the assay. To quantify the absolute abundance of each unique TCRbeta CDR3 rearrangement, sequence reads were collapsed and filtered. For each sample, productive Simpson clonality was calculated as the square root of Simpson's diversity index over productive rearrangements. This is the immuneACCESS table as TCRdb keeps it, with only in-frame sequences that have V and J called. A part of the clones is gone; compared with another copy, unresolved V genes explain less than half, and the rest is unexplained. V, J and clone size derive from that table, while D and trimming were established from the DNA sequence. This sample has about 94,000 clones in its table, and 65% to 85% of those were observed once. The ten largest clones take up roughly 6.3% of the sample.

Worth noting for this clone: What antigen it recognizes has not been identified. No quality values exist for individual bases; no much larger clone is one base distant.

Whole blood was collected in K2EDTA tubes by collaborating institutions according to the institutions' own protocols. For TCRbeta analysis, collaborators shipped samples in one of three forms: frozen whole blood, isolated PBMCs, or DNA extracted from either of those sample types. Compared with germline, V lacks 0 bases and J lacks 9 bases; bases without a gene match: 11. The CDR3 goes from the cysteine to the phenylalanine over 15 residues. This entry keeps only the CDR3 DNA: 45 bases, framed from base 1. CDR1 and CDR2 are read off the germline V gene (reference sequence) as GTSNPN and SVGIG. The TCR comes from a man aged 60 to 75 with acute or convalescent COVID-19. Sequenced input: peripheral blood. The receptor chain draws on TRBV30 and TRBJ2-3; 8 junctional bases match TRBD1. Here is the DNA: TGTGCCTGGAGTGTACGGACAGGGCTTGGGGGAACGCAGTATTTT. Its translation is CAWSVRTGLGGTQYF. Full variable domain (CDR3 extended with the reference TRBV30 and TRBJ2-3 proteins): SQTIHQWPATLVQPVGSPLSLECTVEGTSNPNLYWYRQAAGRGLQLLFYSVGIGQISSEVPQNLSASRPQDRQFILSSKKLLLSDSGFYLCAWSVRTGLGGTQYFGPGTRLTVL.